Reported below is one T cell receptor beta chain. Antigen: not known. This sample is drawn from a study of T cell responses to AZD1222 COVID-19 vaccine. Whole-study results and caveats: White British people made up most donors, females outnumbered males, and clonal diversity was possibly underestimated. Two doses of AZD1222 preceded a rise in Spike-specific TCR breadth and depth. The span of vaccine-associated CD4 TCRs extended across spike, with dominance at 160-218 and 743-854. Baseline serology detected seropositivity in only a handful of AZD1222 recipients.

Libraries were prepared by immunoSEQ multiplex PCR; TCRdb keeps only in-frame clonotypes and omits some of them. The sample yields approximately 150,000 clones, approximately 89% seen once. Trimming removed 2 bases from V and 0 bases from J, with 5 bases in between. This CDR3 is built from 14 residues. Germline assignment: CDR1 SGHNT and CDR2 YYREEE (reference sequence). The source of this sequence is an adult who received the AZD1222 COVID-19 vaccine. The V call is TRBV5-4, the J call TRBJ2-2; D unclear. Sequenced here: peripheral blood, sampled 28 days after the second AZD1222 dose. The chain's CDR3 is CASSFAANTGELFF. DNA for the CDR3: TGTGCCAGCAGCTTCGCGGCGAACACCGGGGAGCTGTTTTTT. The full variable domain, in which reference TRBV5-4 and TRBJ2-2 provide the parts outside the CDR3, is ETGVTQSPTHLIKTRGQQVTLRCSSQSGHNTVSWYQQALGQGPQFIFQYYREEENGRGNFPPRFSGLQFPNYSSELNVNALELDDSALYLCASSFAANTGELFFGEGSRLTVL.